The 23 T cell receptor beta chains below all came from one sample that was sequenced in a study of blood T cell repertoires in COVID-19. Only in-frame clones appear in the TCRdb table, and some are missing; sequencing was by immunoSEQ multiplex PCR. The sample contains about 160,000 clones, 84% of which appear only once. Sample: peripheral blood. Source of these receptors: a man aged 35 to 55 who had recovered from COVID-19.

This clone was recorded once. The chain combines TRBV7-9 with TRBJ2-2; tentative D call: TRBD2 (6 bases). Germline V CDR1 and CDR2: SEHNR, FQNEAQ (reference sequence). V was trimmed by 5 bases and J by 1 base, leaving 17 bases between them. The CDR3 runs to 17 residues. The CDR3 region is CASSPQVGGKNTGELFF. The CDR3 DNA follows: TGTGCCAGCAGCCCCCAGGTAGGAGGGAAGAACACCGGGGAGCTGTTTTTT.

This clone has only a few counts. The chain recombines TRBV7-9 with TRBJ2-1, with TRBD1 matching 8 bases. The CDR3 extends over 15 amino acids. Germline CDR1 and CDR2: SEHNR and FQNEAQ (reference sequence). The V gene end was trimmed by 5 bases and the J gene end by 4 bases; junction bases not matched to a gene: 7. The CDR3, as DNA: TGTGCCAGCAGCCGAGGACAGGGCATATACAATGAGCAGTTCTTC. Translated, it gives CASSRGQGIYNEQFF.

The rearrangement joins TRBV10-3 to TRBJ1-2; D might be TRBD1 (5 bases). This CDR3 has 15 residues. V lost 6 bases to trimming and J lost 1 base, with 15 bases between them. CDR1 and CDR2 (germline): ENHRY, SYGVKD. The DNA for the CDR3 is TGTGCCATCAGACCTCAGGGCCAGGGTAACTATGGCTACACCTTC. The encoded protein is CAIRPQGQGNYGYTF.

The chain links TRBV2 to TRBJ2-7, with 7 bases identical to TRBD2. Unmatched junction bases numbered 10, after V lost 8 bases and J lost 3 bases. CDR3 length equals 14 residues. Germline lookup yields CDR1 SNHLY and CDR2 FYNNEI. This chain's CDR3 is CASSPGGANYEQYF. For the CDR3, the DNA is TGTGCCAGCTCGCCGGGAGGCGCGAACTACGAGCAGTACTTC. The whole variable domain, remainder taken from reference TRBV2 and TRBJ2-7, is EPEVTQTPSHQVTQMGQEVILRCVPISNHLYFYWYRQILGQKVEFLVSFYNNEISEKSEIFDDQFSVERPDGSNFTLKIRSTKLEDSAMYFCASSPGGANYEQYFGPGTRLTVT.

This chain uses TRBV10-3 with TRBJ1-4, with a possible D match to TRBD1 (6 bases). The CDR3 is made up of 15 amino acids. CDR1 and CDR2 from the germline V gene are ENHRY and SYGVKD. Trimming shortened V by 8 bases and J by 8 bases, and 21 bases separated the two germline ends. The CDR3 nucleotides read TGTGCCATCGGCGAGGCGGGGGCCGCAAAAGAAAAACTGTTTTTT. Translating it yields CAIGEAGAAKEKLFF.

As regards this clone: Other DNA sequences within the sample encode an identical CDR3. The V call is TRBV30, the J call TRBJ2-7; maybe TRBD2 (5 bases). CDR3 length equals 13 residues. Trimming removed 2 bases at V and 1 base at J, with 9 bases between. Germline V gene data show CDR1 as GTSNPN and CDR2 as SVGIG (reference sequence). The CDR3 region has the DNA TGTGCCTGGAGTTCCGGCGGGTCCTACGAGCAGTACTTC. The encoded protein is CAWSSGGSYEQYF.

This rearrangement joins TRBV5-6 to TRBJ2-7; D might be TRBD2 (5 bases). V lost 0 bases, J lost 1 base, and 5 bases lay in between. Per the germline V gene, CDR1 is SGHDT and CDR2 is YYEEEE. The CDR3 loop spans 13 amino acids. For the CDR3, the DNA is TGTGCCAGCAGCTTGGGGAGGTCCTACGAGCAGTACTTC. Translated: CASSLGRSYEQYF.

V and J are TRBV19 and TRBJ1-4; TRBD1 matches 10 bases. Trimming took 6 bases from V and 4 from J; bases not matched to a gene: 8. This CDR3 is 16 amino acids long. In germline, CDR1 is LNHDA, CDR2 SQIVND (reference sequence). The DNA of the CDR3 is TGTGCCAGTAGCCCGGGACAGGGGCAGATTAATGAAAAACTGTTTTTT. Its translation is CASSPGQGQINEKLFF.

This clone was observed a single time. The chain joins TRBV3-1 (or the pseudogene TRBV3-2) to TRBJ2-7; 10 bases are shared with TRBD2. Trimming cost V 0 bases and J 6 bases; bases outside gene matches: 11. CDR1 LGHDT and CDR2 YNNKEL come from the germline V gene (reference sequence). CDR3 length equals 17 residues. CDR3 sequence: CASSQEGLGLAWSEQYF. The CDR3 DNA sequence: TGTGCCAGCAGCCAAGAGGGGCTGGGACTAGCGTGGAGCGAGCAGTACTTC.

The J gene is TRBJ2-7, the V gene TRBV6-2 or TRBV6-3, with D maybe TRBD2 (5 bases). Germline V gives CDR1 MNHEY, CDR2 SVGEGT. Trimming cost V 3 bases and J 1 base, with 10 bases left between them. The CDR3 is made up of 14 amino acids. As DNA, the CDR3 is TGTGCCAGCAGTTATAGACGGGGTTCCTACGAGCAGTACTTC. Amino acid sequence: CASSYRRGSYEQYF.

The chain employs TRBV19 and TRBJ1-1; weak D call: TRBD1 (5 bases). The CDR3 has 12 amino acids. Trimming stripped 5 bases from V and 6 bases from J, with 10 bases between. Per germline, CDR1 LNHDA and CDR2 SQIVND (reference sequence). CDR3 in amino acids: CASSPRGAEAFF. In DNA form, the CDR3 reads TGTGCCAGTAGTCCCCGGGGGGCTGAAGCTTTCTTT.

The chain has TRBV27 and TRBJ2-7, with D possibly TRBD2 on 5 matching bases. Trimming pared 5 bases from V and 6 bases from J, leaving 8 bases between. The CDR3 runs 11 residues. Germline CDR1 is MNHEY and CDR2 is SMNVEV (reference sequence). In DNA form, the CDR3 reads TGTGCCAGCAGTGATGAGGGCGAGCAGTACTTC. It specifies CASSDEGEQYF.

V usage is TRBV24-1 and J usage is TRBJ2-1; 12 bases are a match to TRBD2. Trimming at V came to 5 bases and at J to 4 bases, leaving 5 bases not matched to a gene. The V gene's germline CDR1 is KGHDR and CDR2 SFDVKD. The CDR3 runs 16 residues. The CDR3 DNA is TGTGCCACCAGTGTTTGGGGGACTAGCGGGTACAATGAGCAGTTCTTC. Its translation is CATSVWGTSGYNEQFF.

There are a few counts of this clone. The chain carries TRBV19 and TRBJ1-2; 11 bases are a match to TRBD1. The CDR3 length is 14 residues. Germline loops: CDR1 LNHDA, CDR2 SQIVND (reference sequence). Trimming took 7 bases from V and 0 from J; bases not matched to a gene: 1. The CDR3 nucleotides are TGTGCCAGTATGGGACAGGGGGCTAACTATGGCTACACCTTC. Translating gives CASMGQGANYGYTF.

The chain recombines TRBV11-2 with TRBJ2-5; D perhaps matches TRBD1 (7 bases). There are 14 residues in the CDR3. Deletions cut 1 base from V and 5 bases from J, with 11 bases between. Germline loops: CDR1 SGHAT, CDR2 FQNNGV. The DNA for the CDR3 is TGTGCCAGCAGCTTAGCGACAGGGAGGGAGACCCAGTACTTC. It yields the protein CASSLATGRETQYF.

This clone was picked up a small number of times. The rearrangement links TRBV15 to TRBJ2-3; maybe TRBD1 (8 bases). The CDR3 is 16 amino acids. Germline CDR1 is LNHNV and CDR2 is YYDKDF (reference sequence). The germline V and J ends were trimmed by 2 bases and 6 bases, with 18 bases remaining between them. For the CDR3, the DNA is TGTGCCACCAGCAGACCGACAGGGGTGCGGGGGGATACGCAGTATTTT. Translated, it gives CATSRPTGVRGDTQYF.

The V gene is TRBV24-1, the J gene TRBJ2-3, with D possibly matching TRBD1 (6 bases). Deletions cut 9 bases from V and 5 bases from J, with 14 bases between. Germline CDR1 reads KGHDR; CDR2 reads SFDVKD. The CDR3 is 13 residues long. The CDR3 region has the DNA TGTGCCACCGGCACAGGGCCGGGAGATACGCAGTATTTT. It specifies CATGTGPGDTQYF.

This clone was observed a single time. This chain connects TRBV5-4 to TRBJ2-7, with a possible D match to TRBD2 (5 bases). Trimming took off 3 bases at V and 1 base at J, with 14 bases between the two ends. In germline, CDR1 is SGHNT, CDR2 YYREEE (reference sequence). CDR3 size: 15 residues. CDR3: CASSYITGESYEQYF. The CDR3 bases are TGTGCCAGCAGCTATATAACCGGGGAATCCTACGAGCAGTACTTC.

The chain employs TRBV7-9 and TRBJ2-3, with a tentative D call TRBD2 (6 bases). CDR3 size: 15 residues. Trimming stripped 0 bases from V and 8 bases from J, with 15 bases between. Germline CDR1 SEHNR, CDR2 FQNEAQ (reference sequence). CDR3 in amino acids: CASSLAWDLGGTQYF. CDR3 nucleotide sequence: TGTGCCAGCAGCTTAGCCTGGGACTTAGGTGGTACGCAGTATTTT.

This chain uses TRBV7-2 with TRBJ1-3, with D unresolved. V was pared by 5 bases and J by 0 bases, with 20 bases between. This CDR3 is built from 18 residues. In germline, CDR1 is SGHTA, CDR2 FQGNSA. CDR3 nucleotide sequence: TGTGCCAGCAGCCCGTGGAGAGGAATCCCAAGCTCTGGAAACACCATATATTTT. It translates to CASSPWRGIPSSGNTIYF. The variable domain in full, completed from reference TRBV7-2 and TRBJ1-3, reads GAGVSQSPSNKVTEKGKDVELRCDPISGHTALYWYRQSLGQGLEFLIYFQGNSAPDKSGLPSDRFSAERTGGSVSTLTIQRTQQEDSAVYLCASSPWRGIPSSGNTIYFGEGSWLTVV.

This chain connects TRBV6-5 to TRBJ1-2, with a possible D match to TRBD1 (6 bases). This CDR3 contains 12 residues. Germline V gene data show CDR1 as MNHEY and CDR2 as SVGAGI. V was shortened by 5 bases and J by 8 bases, with 12 bases between the two germline ends. CDR3 sequence reads: CASSRQAGGYTF. Here the CDR3 DNA reads TGTGCCAGCAGTCGACAGGCTGGGGGCTACACCTTC.

This clone was counted only a few times. This chain joins TRBV7-9 and TRBJ2-7; maybe TRBD1 (6 bases). Germline CDR1 and CDR2: SEHNR and FQNEAQ (reference sequence). This CDR3 has 13 residues. V gave up 3 bases and J gave up 3 bases, with 9 bases separating them. The CDR3 region is CASSFGGDYEQYF. Here the CDR3 DNA reads TGTGCCAGCAGCTTTGGGGGCGACTACGAGCAGTACTTC.

The chain combines TRBV9 with TRBJ2-2; TRBD2 aligns across 8 bases. The CDR3 extends over 15 amino acids. The V and J ends lost 0 bases and 5 bases, in that order; junction bases with no gene match: 3. Germline-derived CDR1 and CDR2 are SGDLS and YYNGEE. CDR3 nucleotide sequence: TGTGCCAGCAGCGTAGCGCGCGGGGGGACCGGGGAGCTGTTTTTT. Its translation is CASSVARGGTGELFF.